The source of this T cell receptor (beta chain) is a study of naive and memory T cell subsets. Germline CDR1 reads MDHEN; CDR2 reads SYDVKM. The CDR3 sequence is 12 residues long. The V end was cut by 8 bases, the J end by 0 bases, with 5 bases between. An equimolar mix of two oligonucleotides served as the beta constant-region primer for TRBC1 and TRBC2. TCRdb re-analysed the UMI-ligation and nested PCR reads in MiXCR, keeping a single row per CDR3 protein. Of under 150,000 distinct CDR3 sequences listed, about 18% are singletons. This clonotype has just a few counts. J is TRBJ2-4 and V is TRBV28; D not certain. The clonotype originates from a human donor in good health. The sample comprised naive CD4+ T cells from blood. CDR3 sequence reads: CASSEAKNIQYF. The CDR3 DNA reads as TGTGCCAGCTCTGAAGCCAAAAACATTCAGTACTTC.